Following are 25 T cell receptor beta chains from one sample sequenced in a study of T cell responses to AZD1222 COVID-19 vaccine. The assay was immunoSEQ multiplex PCR, and TCRdb's table has in-frame clones only and misses some. The repertoire includes 110,000 to 150,000 clones, approximately 85% of them detected once, and approximately 8% sits in the top ten. Here the sequenced sample was peripheral blood, taken on day 0 of AZD1222 vaccination. Source of these receptors: an adult in good health.

The chain employs TRBV27 and TRBJ1-5, with a tentative D call TRBD1 (6 bases). Trimming took off 5 bases at V and 5 bases at J, with 10 bases between the two ends. The germline V gene has CDR1 MNHEY and CDR2 SMNVEV (reference sequence). The CDR3 consists of 13 residues. CDR3 sequence: CASSRRGDQPQHF. In DNA, the CDR3 is TGTGCCAGCAGTAGAAGGGGGGATCAGCCCCAGCATTTT.

The V gene is TRBV27, the J gene TRBJ1-5; D is undetermined. The length of the CDR3 is 13 residues. Looked up from germline, CDR1 is MNHEY and CDR2 is SMNVEV (reference sequence). Trimming removed 0 bases from V and 6 bases from J, with 6 bases in between. The CDR3 nucleotides are TGTGCCAGCAGTTTATCGGGGTCTCAGCCCCAGCATTTT. Translated, it gives CASSLSGSQPQHF.

The chain uses TRBV4-2 and TRBJ2-1; 11 nucleotides align to TRBD2. V trimming: 3 bases; J trimming: 5 bases; junction bases outside the gene matches: 6. Germline values: CDR1 LGHNA, CDR2 YNFKEQ. There are 16 residues in the CDR3. The CDR3 DNA sequence: TGTGCCAGCAGCCATCAACTAGCGGGAGTGCACAATGAGCAGTTCTTC. Residues: CASSHQLAGVHNEQFF.

This clone was seen a handful of times. The chain links TRBV27 to TRBJ1-1; weak D call: TRBD1 (6 bases). The V gene's germline CDR1 is MNHEY and CDR2 SMNVEV (reference sequence). Trimming pared 6 bases from V and 5 bases from J, leaving 19 bases between. The CDR3 is 15 amino acids. CDR3 nucleotides: TGTGCCAGCAGGGGACGACAGGCCTCACGGACTGAAGCTTTCTTT. This encodes CASRGRQASRTEAFF.

CDR3 amino acids: CASSLWDMSSGNTIYF. DNA for the CDR3: TGCGCCAGCAGCTTATGGGACATGTCCTCTGGAAACACCATATATTTT. The J gene is TRBJ1-3, the V gene TRBV5-1; perhaps TRBD1 as D (6 bases). From germline, CDR1 is SGHRS and CDR2 YFSETQ. The V gene lost 2 bases and the J gene lost 0 bases, with 12 bases spanning the gap. The CDR3 runs to 16 residues.

This chain links TRBV3-1 (or the pseudogene TRBV3-2) with TRBJ1-2; 7 bases map to TRBD1. Losses at the gene ends were 4 bases for V and 5 bases for J; bases not matched to a gene: 4. Germline-derived CDR1 and CDR2 are LGHDT and YNNKEL (reference sequence). CDR3 length equals 13 residues. In DNA form, the CDR3 reads TGTGCCAGCAGCCTCGGGACAGCTTATGGCTACACCTTC. Translation gives CASSLGTAYGYTF.

V is TRBV19 and J is TRBJ1-1; a possible D gene is TRBD1 (5 bases). Germline lookup yields CDR1 LNHDA and CDR2 SQIVND (reference sequence). V lost 3 bases and J 4 bases, leaving 12 bases between the germline ends. The CDR3 sequence is 14 residues long. CDR3 coding DNA: TGTGCCAGTAGTATTCAGGGATTGGCCACTGAAGCTTTCTTT. This sequence encodes CASSIQGLATEAFF.

The chain combines TRBV7-6 with TRBJ2-7; 9 positions match TRBD1. Germline CDR1 is SGHVS and CDR2 is FNYEAQ. Losses at the gene ends were 1 base for V and 5 bases for J; bases not matched to a gene: 3. The CDR3 sequence is 14 residues long. The CDR3 nucleotides read TGTGCCAGCAGCTTAGGGACAGGGGTTAACGAGCAGTACTTC. Its protein is CASSLGTGVNEQYF. Full variable domain (missing parts from reference TRBV7-6 and TRBJ2-7): GAGVSQSPRYKVTKRGQDVALRCDPISGHVSLYWYRQALGQGPEFLTYFNYEAQQDKSGLPNDRFSAERPEGSISTLTIQRTEQRDSAMYRCASSLGTGVNEQYFGPGTRLTVT.

This chain uses TRBV5-4 with TRBJ2-3, with TRBD2 matching over 13 bases. Germline loops: CDR1 SGHNT, CDR2 YYREEE (reference sequence). The ends lost 5 bases at V and 0 bases at J; junction bases unmatched: 6. The CDR3 has 17 residues. The CDR3 region has the DNA TGTGCCAGCAGTTACGGACTAGCGGGAGATAGCACAGATACGCAGTATTTT. Encoded protein: CASSYGLAGDSTDTQYF.

J is TRBJ2-6 and V is TRBV19; D gene unclear. The V and J ends lost 1 base and 2 bases respectively, with 6 bases between them. The CDR3 length is 15 residues. Germline loops: CDR1 LNHDA, CDR2 SQIVND (reference sequence). CDR3 region: CASSIGGAGANVLTF. The CDR3 DNA follows: TGTGCCAGTAGTATAGGTGGGGCTGGGGCCAACGTCCTGACTTTC.

V and J are TRBV4-2 and TRBJ2-3; D might be TRBD2 (7 bases). The CDR3 contains 16 residues. Germline V gene sequence: CDR1 LGHNA, CDR2 YNFKEQ. V was pared by 4 bases and J by 4 bases, with 18 bases between. CDR3 in amino acids: CASSLLGGRPPDTQYF. The CDR3 DNA sequence: TGTGCCAGCAGCCTGTTGGGGGGGCGGCCCCCAGATACGCAGTATTTT.

The CDR3: CASTPGIPQETQYF. CDR3 nucleotides: TGCGCCAGCACCCCGGGGATCCCGCAAGAGACCCAGTACTTC. This chain connects TRBV5-1 to TRBJ2-5; D might be TRBD2 (5 bases). V lost 6 bases, J lost 2 bases, and 14 bases lay in between. Germline CDR1 reads SGHRS; CDR2 reads YFSETQ. The CDR3 runs to 14 residues.

The chain recombines TRBV19 with TRBJ2-7, with D uncertain. This CDR3 contains 16 residues. The germline V gene encodes CDR1 LNHDA and CDR2 SQIVND (reference sequence). The germline V and J ends were trimmed by 0 bases and 0 bases, with 12 bases remaining between them. CDR3 bases: TGTGCCAGTAGTATAGATCGACGTGAAAGCTCCTACGAGCAGTACTTC. It translates to CASSIDRRESSYEQYF.

This chain joins TRBV27 and TRBJ1-2; 9 bases fit TRBD1. The germline gives CDR1 MNHEY, CDR2 SMNVEV (reference sequence). Unmatched junction bases numbered 6, after V lost 5 bases and J lost 5 bases. The CDR3 covers 14 residues. CDR3 in amino acids: CASSLTGTGYGYTF. The DNA of the CDR3 is TGTGCCAGCAGTCTCACCGGGACAGGGTATGGCTACACCTTC.

This chain connects TRBV10-2 to TRBJ2-2; 13 nucleotides agree with TRBD2. V was pared by 5 bases and J by 0 bases, with 6 bases of the junction left unmatched. The CDR3 sequence is 18 residues long. CDR1 WSHSY and CDR2 SAAADI come from the germline V gene. The CDR3 DNA follows: TGCGCCAGCAGTCTCGGACTAGCGGGAGTTACGAACACCGGGGAGCTGTTTTTT. The encoded protein is CASSLGLAGVTNTGELFF.

The J gene is TRBJ1-1, the V gene TRBV21-1. TRBV21-1 is marked as a pseudogene. This CDR3 is built from 18 residues. The CDR3 sequence: CASSKVRKEMAEGTEAFF. Written as DNA, the CDR3 is TGTGCCAGCAGCAAAGTGAGGAAAGAGATGGCTGAGGGCACTGAAGCTTTCTTT.

Here the CDR3 reads CASSYKGQASNESGFF. Here the CDR3 DNA reads TGTGCCAGCAGTTACAAGGGACAGGCCAGTAATGAATCTGGGTTTTTT. The rearrangement links TRBV6-5 to TRBJ1-4; 8 bases match TRBD1. CDR1 MNHEY and CDR2 SVGAGI come from the germline V gene. V was clipped by 2 bases and J by 16 bases; unmatched bases: 18. The CDR3 totals 16 residues.

This clone has just one count. V is TRBV5-1 and J is TRBJ2-3, with D uncertain. With 4 bases removed from V and 4 bases from J, the gap between germline ends came to 16 bases. Per germline, CDR1 SGHRS and CDR2 YFSETQ. The CDR3 has 15 amino acids. As DNA, the CDR3 is TGCGCCAGCAGCCCCGCTAGTAGAGGTTCAGATACGCAGTATTTT. Translation: CASSPASRGSDTQYF.

This clone was seen only once. This chain uses TRBV2 with TRBJ2-2; D gene ambiguous. The V gene's germline CDR1 is SNHLY and CDR2 FYNNEI. The CDR3 consists of 13 residues. The V and J ends lost 6 bases and 3 bases respectively, with 8 bases between them. This chain's CDR3 is CASSELYTGELFF. The CDR3 DNA sequence: TGTGCCAGCAGCGAACTCTACACCGGGGAGCTGTTTTTT.

This sequence joins TRBV7-8 and TRBJ1-6, with 8 bases identical to TRBD1. Losses at the gene ends were 2 bases for V and 8 bases for J; bases not matched to a gene: 8. Germline CDR1 is SGHVS and CDR2 is FQNEAQ. The CDR3 covers 16 residues. The chain's CDR3 is CASSLRVGQGYSPLHF. As DNA, the CDR3 is TGTGCCAGCAGCTTAAGGGTAGGACAGGGATATTCACCCCTCCACTTT. The full variable domain, completed using reference TRBV7-8 and TRBJ1-6, is GAGVSQSPRYKVAKRGQDVALRCDPISGHVSLFWYQQALGQGPEFLTYFQNEAQLDKSGLPSDRFFAERPEGSVSTLKIQRTQQEDSAVYLCASSLRVGQGYSPLHFGNGTRLTVT.

To note about this clone: This CDR3 is also generated by other DNA sequences in the sample. The V call is TRBV28, the J call TRBJ2-7; 11 bases agree with TRBD2. J lost 2 bases, V lost 2 bases, and 2 bases had no gene match. Germline V gene lookup returns CDR1 MDHEN and CDR2 SYDVKM. The CDR3 runs 15 residues. CDR3 residues: CASSLLAGGPYEQYF. CDR3 nucleotide sequence: TGTGCCAGCAGTTTACTAGCGGGGGGACCCTACGAGCAGTACTTC.

This clone was observed a handful of times. The V gene is TRBV7-9, the J gene TRBJ1-3; TRBD1 matches 7 bases. Trimming at V came to 4 bases and at J to 4 bases, leaving 7 bases not matched to a gene. In germline, CDR1 is SEHNR, CDR2 FQNEAQ (reference sequence). This CDR3 spans 15 amino acids. The CDR3 region has the DNA TGTGCCAGCAGCTCTCAGGGGGGTGGCGGAAACACCATATATTTT. Translating it yields CASSSQGGGGNTIYF.

The rearrangement uses TRBV6-4 and TRBJ1-5; 8 nucleotides agree with TRBD1. Germline V gives CDR1 MRHNA, CDR2 SNTAGT. V lost 3 bases, J lost 10 bases, and 11 bases stayed unmatched. The CDR3 runs 15 residues. The DNA of the CDR3 is TGTGCCAGCAGTGATCCGACAGGGGCCCCGATTCCCCAGCATTTT. Protein product: CASSDPTGAPIPQHF.

The count of this clone is one. The chain joins TRBV7-8 to TRBJ2-1; 10 bases fit TRBD1. Germline CDR1 reads SGHVS; CDR2 reads FQNEAQ. V was clipped by 1 base and J by 8 bases; unmatched bases: 5. The CDR3 runs to 15 residues. The CDR3 nucleotides read TGTGCCAGCAGCTTAGGACAGGGGGCGATTTATGAGCAGTTCTTC. Its translation is CASSLGQGAIYEQFF.

The rearrangement uses TRBV9 and TRBJ2-7, with TRBD1 matching over 8 bases. The CDR3 length is 16 residues. Germline V CDR1 and CDR2: SGDLS, YYNGEE. Trimming took 4 bases from V and 2 from J; bases not matched to a gene: 11. The CDR3 DNA is TGTGCCAGCAGCCCTCGACCCGGGACAGGACCCTACGAGCAGTACTTC. Amino acids: CASSPRPGTGPYEQYF.